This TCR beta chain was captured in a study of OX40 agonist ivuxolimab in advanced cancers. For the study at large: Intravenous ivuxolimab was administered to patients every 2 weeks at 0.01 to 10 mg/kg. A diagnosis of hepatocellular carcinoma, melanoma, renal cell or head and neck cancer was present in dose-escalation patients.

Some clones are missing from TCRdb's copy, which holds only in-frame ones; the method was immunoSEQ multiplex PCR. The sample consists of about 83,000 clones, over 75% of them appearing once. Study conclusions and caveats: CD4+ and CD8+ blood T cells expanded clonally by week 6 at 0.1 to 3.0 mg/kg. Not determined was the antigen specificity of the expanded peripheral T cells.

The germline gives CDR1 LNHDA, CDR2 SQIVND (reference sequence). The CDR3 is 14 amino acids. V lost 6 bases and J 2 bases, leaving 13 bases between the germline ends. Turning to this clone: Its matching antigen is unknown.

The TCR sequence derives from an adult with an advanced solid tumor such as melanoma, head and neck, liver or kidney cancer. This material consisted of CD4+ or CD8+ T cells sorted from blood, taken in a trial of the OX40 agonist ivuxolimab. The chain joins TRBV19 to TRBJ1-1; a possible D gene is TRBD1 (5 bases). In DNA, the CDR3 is TGTGCCAGTAGACGGGACCGAGACAACACTGAAGCTTTCTTT. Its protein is CASRRDRDNTEAFF.